This TCR beta chain was identified in a study of blood T cell repertoires in COVID-19. J gave up 3 bases and V 2 bases, and 6 bases lay outside the gene matches. The CDR3 consists of 16 residues. CDR1 and CDR2 from the germline V gene are ENHRY and SYGVKD. Authors' analysis steps: Amplification of reference gene primers provided the estimated nucleated cell counts. Method: immunoSEQ multiplex PCR; TCRdb's copy keeps in-frame clones and lacks some. V and J calls and clone size are given by that table; D and trimming were obtained from the DNA. Counted here are 50,000 or so clones, roughly nine tenths occurring once; the ten biggest clones make up roughly 10%.

The chain couples TRBV10-3 to TRBJ2-3; 9 nucleotides match TRBD2. The receptor was isolated from a woman of 80 years or more with acute or convalescent COVID-19. The sequenced material came from peripheral blood. Written as DNA, the CDR3 is TGTGCCATCAGTGAGCTAGGTAGCGGGAGAACAGATACGCAGTATTTT. Translating gives CAISELGSGRTDTQYF.